The 30 T cell receptor beta chains listed next were all sequenced from one sample in a study of T cell clonotyping in hematopoietic cell transplantation. The protocol was immunoSEQ multiplex PCR, while the TCRdb copy is restricted to in-frame clones and leaves out a portion. Of under 45,000 clones listed, about 90% are singletons. The sequenced sample was peripheral blood mononuclear cells. All receptors come from a woman between 40 and 50 years old in good health. Some clones in this sample may be carry-over from other donors' samples.

The genes are TRBV30 and TRBJ2-2; 13 bases align to TRBD2. Germline V gene lookup returns CDR1 GTSNPN and CDR2 SVGIG (reference sequence). The length of the CDR3 is 18 residues. V trimming: 1 base; J trimming: 0 bases; junction bases outside the gene matches: 5. CDR3: CAWSGTSGSVSNTGELFF. Here the CDR3 DNA reads TGTGCCTGGAGTGGGACTAGCGGGAGCGTATCGAACACCGGGGAGCTGTTTTTT.

The gene calls are TRBV30 and TRBJ2-2; 9 nucleotides match TRBD2. This CDR3 contains 15 residues. V lost 2 bases, J lost 5 bases, and 6 bases stayed unmatched. Germline V gene sequence: CDR1 GTSNPN, CDR2 SVGIG (reference sequence). The CDR3 region is CAWSKSSGETGELFF. CDR3 DNA: TGTGCCTGGAGTAAATCTAGCGGGGAAACCGGGGAGCTGTTTTTT.

This sequence joins TRBV27 and TRBJ2-7; possible D gene TRBD2, 5 bases. Germline CDR1 MNHEY, CDR2 SMNVEV (reference sequence). CDR3 length: 13 amino acids. The ends were cut back, 6 bases at V and 8 bases at J, with 17 bases in the middle. The CDR3 DNA reads TGTGCCAGCAGGTGGTCCGGGGAGTCGAAGCAGTACTTC. Translating it yields CASRWSGESKQYF.

The V gene is TRBV30, the J gene TRBJ1-1; 7 bases fit TRBD1. In germline, CDR1 is GTSNPN, CDR2 SVGIG (reference sequence). CDR3 size: 12 residues. Trimming took 5 bases from V and 3 from J; bases not matched to a gene: 3. The CDR3 protein is CAWGQAYTEAFF. CDR3 in DNA: TGTGCCTGGGGACAGGCCTACACTGAAGCTTTCTTT. The full variable domain, rest sourced from reference TRBV30 and TRBJ1-1, is SQTIHQWPATLVQPVGSPLSLECTVEGTSNPNLYWYRQAAGRGLQLLFYSVGIGQISSEVPQNLSASRPQDRQFILSSKKLLLSDSGFYLCAWGQAYTEAFFGQGTRLTVV.

V usage is TRBV6-4 and J usage is TRBJ1-1, with D perhaps matching TRBD1 (5 bases). Germline loops: CDR1 MRHNA, CDR2 SNTAGT. Between the trimmed V and J ends, which lost 4 bases and 6 bases, there was a span of 12 bases. This CDR3 has 13 residues. CDR3 bases: TGTGCCAGCAGTGTAGAAAGGGACGCTGAAGCTTTCTTT. This translates into CASSVERDAEAFF.

The chain carries TRBV27 and TRBJ1-2; D not certain. Trimming left V 0 bases short and J 4 bases short, with 6 bases between. In germline, CDR1 is MNHEY, CDR2 SMNVEV (reference sequence). The CDR3 is 13 amino acids. This CDR3 is CASSLSGGYGYTF. The DNA of the CDR3 is TGTGCCAGCAGTTTATCAGGTGGCTATGGCTACACCTTC.

The chain couples TRBV5-6 to TRBJ1-4; possible D gene TRBD1, 5 bases. V gave up 0 bases and J gave up 15 bases, with 12 bases separating them. CDR3 size: 12 residues. CDR1 is SGHDT and CDR2 is YYEEEE in the germline V gene. CDR3 amino acids: CASSLVTGRMFF. CDR3 nucleotides: TGTGCCAGCAGCTTGGTAACAGGTCGCATGTTTTTT.

The chain couples TRBV9 to TRBJ1-5, with 8 bases matching TRBD1. There are 14 residues in the CDR3. Germline V gene data show CDR1 as SGDLS and CDR2 as YYNGEE. Trimming removed 3 bases from V and 7 bases from J; junction bases left unmatched: 6. CDR3 region: CASSGTGGEQPQHF. The CDR3 nucleotides are TGTGCCAGCAGCGGAACAGGGGGAGAGCAGCCCCAGCATTTT.

The V call is TRBV19, the J call TRBJ2-2, with 9 bases that match TRBD2. The CDR3 contains 13 residues. Germline V gene data show CDR1 as LNHDA and CDR2 as SQIVND (reference sequence). Written as DNA, the CDR3 is TGTGGTAGCGGGAGACCCAACACCGGGGAGCTGTTTTTT. Translation: CGSGRPNTGELFF.

This rearrangement joins TRBV7-2 to TRBJ1-1; a possible D gene is TRBD1 (5 bases). Per the germline V gene, CDR1 is SGHTA and CDR2 is FQGNSA. Trimming pared 1 base from V and 8 bases from J, leaving 11 bases between. This CDR3 has 13 residues. Here the CDR3 DNA reads TGTGCCAGCAGCTTAGAAGGGGTGAAAGAAGCTTTCTTT. It is translated as CASSLEGVKEAFF.

The chain carries TRBV6-5 and TRBJ2-4; 7 positions agree with TRBD2. Germline V gene sequence: CDR1 MNHEY, CDR2 SVGAGI. The CDR3 runs 13 residues. V trimming: 8 bases; J trimming: 3 bases; junction bases outside the gene matches: 4. The CDR3 nucleotides are TGTGCCAGCGGGAGGGGCGTCAAAAACATTCAGTACTTC. Translated: CASGRGVKNIQYF.

This chain links TRBV7-8 with TRBJ1-2; maybe TRBD1 (5 bases). The CDR3 is 16 amino acids. Germline V gene sequence: CDR1 SGHVS, CDR2 FQNEAQ. Trimming took off 1 base at V and 5 bases at J, with 17 bases between the two ends. CDR3 sequence (DNA): TGTGCCAGCAGCTTAGGGGGCAGTTCGACGAGTTATGGCTACACCTTC. It yields the protein CASSLGGSSTSYGYTF.

The genes are TRBV28 and TRBJ1-3; TRBD1 matches at 7 bases. There are 15 residues in the CDR3. The germline V gene has CDR1 MDHEN and CDR2 SYDVKM. The V and J ends lost 6 bases and 5 bases, in that order; junction bases with no gene match: 10. The CDR3 nucleotides are TGTGCCAGCAGCCCTGAAACAGGGGATAGAAACACCATATATTTT. Translated: CASSPETGDRNTIYF.

The rearrangement uses TRBV30 and TRBJ1-3; D is undetermined. The CDR3 has 14 amino acids. The V gene's germline CDR1 is GTSNPN and CDR2 SVGIG (reference sequence). V dropped 0 bases and J dropped 0 bases, with 6 bases sitting between them. CDR3 bases: TGTGCCTGGAGTGTAGATAGCTCTGGAAACACCATATATTTT. It translates to CAWSVDSSGNTIYF. Using reference TRBV30 and TRBJ1-3 for the parts outside the CDR3, the full variable domain is SQTIHQWPATLVQPVGSPLSLECTVEGTSNPNLYWYRQAAGRGLQLLFYSVGIGQISSEVPQNLSASRPQDRQFILSSKKLLLSDSGFYLCAWSVDSSGNTIYFGEGSWLTVV.

The V gene is TRBV30, the J gene TRBJ1-3; no reliable D call. The CDR3 consists of 14 residues. The V end was cut by 5 bases, the J end by 4 bases, with 15 bases between. Per the germline V gene, CDR1 is GTSNPN and CDR2 is SVGIG (reference sequence). The DNA of the CDR3 is TGTGCCTGGGGGCTCGGGGTCGTCGGAAACACCATATATTTT. Translation gives CAWGLGVVGNTIYF.

This sequence joins TRBV7-2 and TRBJ1-3; 7 bases map to TRBD1. The CDR3 is 16 residues long. Trimming removed 0 bases from V and 0 bases from J; junction bases left unmatched: 2. Germline V gives CDR1 SGHTA, CDR2 FQGNSA. CDR3 coding DNA: TGTGCCAGCAGCTTAGCGGGGACAGCCTCTGGAAACACCATATATTTT. This sequence encodes CASSLAGTASGNTIYF. Based on the CDR3 plus reference TRBV7-2 and TRBJ1-3, the full variable domain is GAGVSQSPSNKVTEKGKDVELRCDPISGHTALYWYRQSLGQGLEFLIYFQGNSAPDKSGLPSDRFSAERTGGSVSTLTIQRTQQEDSAVYLCASSLAGTASGNTIYFGEGSWLTVV.

The sample holds one count of this clone. The J gene is TRBJ1-4, the V gene TRBV28; 11 positions agree with TRBD1. CDR1 is MDHEN and CDR2 is SYDVKM in the germline V gene. V was clipped by 9 bases and J by 8 bases; unmatched bases: 8. This CDR3 has 14 amino acids. The CDR3 here is CASHRGTGGEKLFF. The CDR3 nucleotides read TGTGCCAGTCACAGGGGGACAGGGGGGGAAAAACTGTTTTTT.

V and J are TRBV6-1 and TRBJ2-3; the D gene is possibly TRBD1 (6 bases). This CDR3 has 16 residues. The V gene lost 0 bases and the J gene lost 7 bases, with 17 bases spanning the gap. From germline, CDR1 is MNHNS and CDR2 SASEGT. CDR3: CASSEAQGMIRHTQYF. CDR3 in DNA: TGTGCCAGCAGTGAAGCGCAGGGGATGATACGCCATACGCAGTATTTT.

The V call is TRBV29-1, the J call TRBJ1-2; D unresolved. Trimming stripped 7 bases from V and 5 bases from J, with 14 bases between. CDR1 SQVTM and CDR2 ANQGSEA come from the germline V gene. This CDR3 contains 12 residues. The CDR3 coding sequence is TGCAGCGCCCTGGCGGGGAGATATGGCTACACCTTC. The encoded protein is CSALAGRYGYTF.

The genes are TRBV7-9 and TRBJ1-5; D may be TRBD1 (6 bases). This CDR3 contains 16 residues. V gave up 2 bases and J gave up 3 bases, with 14 bases separating them. Germline V gene data show CDR1 as SEHNR and CDR2 as FQNEAQ (reference sequence). DNA of the CDR3: TGTGCCAGCAGCTTATCCGAGGGACAATACAATCAGCCCCAGCATTTT. It specifies CASSLSEGQYNQPQHF.

This chain joins TRBV10-1 and TRBJ2-7; D may match TRBD1 or TRBD2 (6 bases each). This CDR3 comprises 13 residues. V was pared by 4 bases and J by 6 bases, with 13 bases between. Germline assignment: CDR1 WNHNN and CDR2 SYGVQD (reference sequence). The CDR3, as DNA: TGCGCCAGCAGTGCAAACAGGGAGGCCGAGCAGTACTTC. Its translation is CASSANREAEQYF.

J is TRBJ1-2 and V is TRBV27, with 7 bases that match TRBD1. The junction had 11 bases not matched to a gene; V was cut back by 6 bases and J by 7 bases. CDR1 is MNHEY and CDR2 is SMNVEV in the germline V gene (reference sequence). The CDR3 is made up of 14 amino acids. CDR3 DNA: TGTGCCAGCAGAAAGACAGGGAACAATATTGGCTACACCTTC. It yields the protein CASRKTGNNIGYTF.

A word on this clone: One end of the junction is discordant with germline, which a read error may explain. CDR3: CASSQVWGAGGTEAFF. The CDR3 DNA reads TGTGCCAGCAGCCAAGTTTGGGGGGCAGGAGGCACTGAAGCTTTTTTT. The chain recombines TRBV14 with TRBJ1-1; D perhaps matches TRBD1 (6 bases). The germline CDR1 and CDR2 sequences are SGHDN and FVKESK. This CDR3 is built from 16 residues. The full variable domain, its missing parts supplied by reference TRBV14 and TRBJ1-1, is EAGVTQFPSHSVIEKGQTVTLRCDPISGHDNLYWYRRVMGKEIKFLLHFVKESKQDESGMPNNRFLAERTGGTYSTLKVQPAELEDSGVYFCASSQVWGAGGTEAFFGQGTRLTVV.

This clone has only one observation. This rearrangement joins TRBV2 to TRBJ2-3; 7 nucleotides align to TRBD2. CDR1 is SNHLY, CDR2 FYNNEI, per germline. J was trimmed by 5 bases and V by 6 bases; bases with no gene match: 5. This CDR3 contains 13 residues. CDR3 region: CASSPPSGDTQYF. The CDR3, as DNA: TGTGCCAGCAGCCCCCCTAGCGGAGATACGCAGTATTTT. The variable domain in full, completed from reference TRBV2 and TRBJ2-3, reads EPEVTQTPSHQVTQMGQEVILRCVPISNHLYFYWYRQILGQKVEFLVSFYNNEISEKSEIFDDQFSVERPDGSNFTLKIRSTKLEDSAMYFCASSPPSGDTQYFGPGTRLTVL.

This rearrangement joins TRBV28 to TRBJ1-5; perhaps TRBD1 as D (5 bases). Per germline, CDR1 MDHEN and CDR2 SYDVKM. Trimming cost V 2 bases and J 7 bases, with 15 bases left between them. CDR3 length equals 15 residues. CDR3: CASSLGGSGWQPQHF. The CDR3 DNA reads as TGTGCCAGCAGTTTAGGAGGGTCAGGGTGGCAGCCCCAGCATTTT.

The rearrangement links TRBV30 to TRBJ1-5; TRBD1 matches 7 bases. Unmatched junction bases numbered 6, after V lost 3 bases and J lost 10 bases. Germline assignment: CDR1 GTSNPN and CDR2 SVGIG (reference sequence). The CDR3 runs to 12 residues. In nucleotides, the CDR3 is TGTGCCTGGAGCGGGGACAGCGGACCCCAGCATTTT. This sequence encodes CAWSGDSGPQHF.

This chain connects TRBV9 to TRBJ1-2, with 8 positions matching TRBD1. The CDR3 length is 14 residues. The germline gives CDR1 SGDLS, CDR2 YYNGEE. V was pared by 0 bases and J by 7 bases, with 5 bases of the junction left unmatched. The CDR3 reads CASSVGDRSPGYTF. DNA of the CDR3: TGTGCCAGCAGCGTAGGGGACAGGTCCCCTGGCTACACCTTC.

V is TRBV11-3 and J is TRBJ2-1; 9 nucleotides line up with TRBD2. The length of the CDR3 is 16 residues. Per germline, CDR1 SGHNT and CDR2 YENEEA. Trimming cost V 5 bases and J 6 bases; bases outside gene matches: 11. The CDR3 reads CASSKGVSGRTNEQFF. DNA for the CDR3: TGTGCCAGCAGCAAAGGGGTGAGCGGGAGGACCAATGAGCAGTTCTTC.

The chain employs TRBV11-2 and TRBJ2-3, with D unresolved. The germline gives CDR1 SGHAT, CDR2 FQNNGV. This CDR3 has 11 amino acids. V was trimmed by 4 bases and J by 4 bases, leaving 3 bases between them. Here the CDR3 reads CASSSPDTQYF. CDR3 DNA sequence: TGTGCCAGCAGCTCGCCAGATACGCAGTATTTT.

The genes are TRBV30 and TRBJ2-3; D not certain. Germline V gene lookup returns CDR1 GTSNPN and CDR2 SVGIG (reference sequence). V shed 7 bases and J shed 3 bases, with 17 bases lying between them. The CDR3 runs 14 residues. The CDR3 spells CASFWRSGTDTQYF. CDR3 bases: TGTGCCTCGTTCTGGCGTAGTGGGACAGATACGCAGTATTTT.